The following is a TCR beta chain sequence with its context. The germline V gene has CDR1 SGDLS and CDR2 YYNGEE. The CDR3 contains 16 residues. V shed 3 bases, J shed 6 bases, and the junction held 5 bases outside the gene matches. In TCRdb, the PCR reads were re-called with MiXCR into one record per CDR3 protein. The sample yields 18,000 or so distinct CDR3 sequences, around 43% seen once. The data derive from a study of tumor-infiltrating lymphocytes in oesophageal squamous cell carcinoma. The TCR was taken from a female donor with esophageal squamous cell carcinoma. V is TRBV9 and J is TRBJ2-3; 15 positions agree with TRBD2. Input material: normal esophageal tissue next to the tumor. CDR3 residues: CASSDGLAGGVDTQYF. Written as DNA, the CDR3 is TGTGCCAGCAGCGATGGACTAGCGGGGGGGGTGGATACGCAGTATTTT.